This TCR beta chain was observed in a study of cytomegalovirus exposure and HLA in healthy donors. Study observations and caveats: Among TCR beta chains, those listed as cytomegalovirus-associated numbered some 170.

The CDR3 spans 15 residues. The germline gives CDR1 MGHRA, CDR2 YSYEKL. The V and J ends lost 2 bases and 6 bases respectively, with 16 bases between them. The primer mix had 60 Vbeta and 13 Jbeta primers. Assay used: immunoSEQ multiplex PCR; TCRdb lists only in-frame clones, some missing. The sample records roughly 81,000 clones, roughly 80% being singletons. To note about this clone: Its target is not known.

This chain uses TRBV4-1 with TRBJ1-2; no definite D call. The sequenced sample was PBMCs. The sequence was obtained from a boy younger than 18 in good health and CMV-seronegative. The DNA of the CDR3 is TGCGCCAGCAGCCAACCCCGGAGTAAGGTACATGGCTACACCTTC. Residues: CASSQPRSKVHGYTF.